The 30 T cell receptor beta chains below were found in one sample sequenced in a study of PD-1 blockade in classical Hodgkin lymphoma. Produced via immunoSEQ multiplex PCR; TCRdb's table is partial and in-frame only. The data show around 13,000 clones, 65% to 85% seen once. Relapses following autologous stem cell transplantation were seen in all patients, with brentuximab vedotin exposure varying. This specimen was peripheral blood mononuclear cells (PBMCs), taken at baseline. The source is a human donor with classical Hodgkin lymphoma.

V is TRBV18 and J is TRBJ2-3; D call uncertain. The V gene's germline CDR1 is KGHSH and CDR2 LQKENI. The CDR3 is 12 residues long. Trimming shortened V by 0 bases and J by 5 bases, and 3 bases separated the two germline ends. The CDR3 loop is CASSPPRDTQYF. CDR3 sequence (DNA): TGTGCCAGCTCACCACCCCGAGATACGCAGTATTTT.

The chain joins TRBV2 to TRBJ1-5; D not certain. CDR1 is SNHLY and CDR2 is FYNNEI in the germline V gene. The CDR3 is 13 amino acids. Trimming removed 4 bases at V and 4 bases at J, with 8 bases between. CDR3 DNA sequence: TGTGCCAGCAGTGGTGATGTGAATCAGCCCCAGCATTTT. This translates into CASSGDVNQPQHF.

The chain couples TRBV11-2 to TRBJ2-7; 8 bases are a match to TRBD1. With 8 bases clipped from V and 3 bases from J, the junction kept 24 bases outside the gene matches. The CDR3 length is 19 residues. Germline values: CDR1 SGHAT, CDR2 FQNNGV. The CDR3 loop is CASPTARRTDREILYEQYF. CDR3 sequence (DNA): TGTGCCAGCCCTACTGCCCGGCGTACGGACAGGGAGATACTCTACGAGCAGTACTTC.

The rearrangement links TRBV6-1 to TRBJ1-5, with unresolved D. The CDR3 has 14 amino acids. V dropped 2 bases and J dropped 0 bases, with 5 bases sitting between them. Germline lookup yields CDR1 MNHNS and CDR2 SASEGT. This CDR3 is CASSERDSNQPQHF. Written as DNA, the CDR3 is TGTGCCAGCAGTGAAAGGGATAGCAATCAGCCCCAGCATTTT.

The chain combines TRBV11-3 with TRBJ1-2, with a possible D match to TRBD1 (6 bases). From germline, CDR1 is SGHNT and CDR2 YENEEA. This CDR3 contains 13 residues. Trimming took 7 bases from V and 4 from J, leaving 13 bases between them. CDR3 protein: CASTSGHLYGYTF. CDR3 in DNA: TGTGCCAGCACTTCGGGACACCTCTATGGCTACACCTTC.

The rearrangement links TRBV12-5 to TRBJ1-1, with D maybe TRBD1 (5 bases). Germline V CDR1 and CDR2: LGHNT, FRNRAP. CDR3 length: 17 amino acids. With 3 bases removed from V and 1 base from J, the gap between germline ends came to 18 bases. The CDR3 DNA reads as TGTGCTAGTGGTTTTTTTACGCAGGGAGGGAGGAACACTGAAGCTTTCTTT. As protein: CASGFFTQGGRNTEAFF.

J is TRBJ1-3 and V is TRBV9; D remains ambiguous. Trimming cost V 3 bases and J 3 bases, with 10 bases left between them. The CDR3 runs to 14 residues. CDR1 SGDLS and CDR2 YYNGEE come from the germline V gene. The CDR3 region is CASSDPGNGNTIYF. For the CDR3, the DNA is TGTGCCAGCAGCGACCCCGGTAATGGAAACACCATATATTTT.

The CDR3 is CASSLSRQRNSPLHF. The CDR3 nucleotides are TGTGCCAGCAGCTTGTCCCGGCAGCGTAATTCACCCCTCCACTTT. This chain uses TRBV5-6 with TRBJ1-6; D gene uncertain. Germline CDR1 reads SGHDT; CDR2 reads YYEEEE. Trimming pared 1 base from V and 6 bases from J, leaving 11 bases between. The length of the CDR3 is 15 residues. The full variable domain, its missing parts supplied by reference TRBV5-6 and TRBJ1-6, is DAGVTQSPTHLIKTRGQQVTLRCSPKSGHDTVSWYQQALGQGPQFIFQYYEEEERQRGNFPDRFSGHQFPNYSSELNVNALLLGDSALYLCASSLSRQRNSPLHFGNGTRLTVT.

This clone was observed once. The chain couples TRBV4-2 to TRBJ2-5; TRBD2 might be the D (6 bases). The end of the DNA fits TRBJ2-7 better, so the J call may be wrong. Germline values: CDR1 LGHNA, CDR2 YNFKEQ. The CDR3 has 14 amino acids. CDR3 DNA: TGTGCCAGCAGTCGGACTACCACCAACTACGAGCAGTACTTC. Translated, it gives CASSRTTTNYEQYF.

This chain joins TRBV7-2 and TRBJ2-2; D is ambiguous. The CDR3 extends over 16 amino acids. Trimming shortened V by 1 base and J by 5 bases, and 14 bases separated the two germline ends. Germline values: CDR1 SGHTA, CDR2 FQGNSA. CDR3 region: CASSLVQPGGTGELFF. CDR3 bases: TGTGCCAGCAGCTTAGTACAGCCAGGCGGTACCGGGGAGCTGTTTTTT.

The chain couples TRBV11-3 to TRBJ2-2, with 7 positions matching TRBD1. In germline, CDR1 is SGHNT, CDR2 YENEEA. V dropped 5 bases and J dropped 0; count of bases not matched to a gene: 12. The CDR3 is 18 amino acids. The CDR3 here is CASSDWTGTDANTGELFF. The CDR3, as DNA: TGTGCCAGCAGCGATTGGACAGGAACGGATGCGAACACCGGGGAGCTGTTTTTT.

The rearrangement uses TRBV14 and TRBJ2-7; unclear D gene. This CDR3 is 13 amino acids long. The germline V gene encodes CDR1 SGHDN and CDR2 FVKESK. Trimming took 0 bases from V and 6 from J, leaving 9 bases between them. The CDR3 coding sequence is TGTGCCAGCAGCCAAGATATCGTAGGCGAGCAGTACTTC. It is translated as CASSQDIVGEQYF.

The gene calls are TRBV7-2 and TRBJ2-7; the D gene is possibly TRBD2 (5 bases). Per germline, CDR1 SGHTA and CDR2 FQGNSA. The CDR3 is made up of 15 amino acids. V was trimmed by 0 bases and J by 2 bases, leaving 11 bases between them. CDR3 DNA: TGTGCCAGCAGCTTAGCCGTGGGGAGCCCCTACGAGCAGTACGTC. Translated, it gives CASSLAVGSPYEQYV.

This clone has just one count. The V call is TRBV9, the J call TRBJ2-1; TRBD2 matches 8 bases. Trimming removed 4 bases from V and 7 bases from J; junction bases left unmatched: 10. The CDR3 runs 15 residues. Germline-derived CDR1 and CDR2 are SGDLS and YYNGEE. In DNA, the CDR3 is TGTGCCAGCAGCCCAGGACGGGGGGGCGGGAATGAGCAGTTCTTC. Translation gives CASSPGRGGGNEQFF.

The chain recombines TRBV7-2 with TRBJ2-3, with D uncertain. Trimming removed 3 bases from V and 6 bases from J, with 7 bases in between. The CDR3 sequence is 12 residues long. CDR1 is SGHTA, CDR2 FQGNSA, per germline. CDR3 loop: CASSFLRDTQYF. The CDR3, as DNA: TGTGCCAGCAGCTTCCTCAGGGATACGCAGTATTTT.

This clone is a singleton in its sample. CDR3 region: CSVAMRRTQAHGYTF. For the CDR3, the DNA is TGCAGCGTTGCCATGCGAAGGACCCAGGCTCACGGCTACACCTTC. V is TRBV29-1 and J is TRBJ1-2; D unresolved. The CDR3 loop spans 15 amino acids. Germline V gene lookup returns CDR1 SQVTM and CDR2 ANQGSEA. V was cut by 4 bases and J by 8 bases, with 23 bases left in between.

The CDR3 protein is CASSFIGEQYF. CDR3 DNA sequence: TGTGCCAGCAGCTTCATCGGGGAGCAGTACTTC. The rearrangement links TRBV5-6 to TRBJ2-7; no clear D gene. Germline V lookup: CDR1 SGHDT, CDR2 YYEEEE. The CDR3 spans 11 residues. V gave up 2 bases and J gave up 7 bases, with 7 bases separating them.

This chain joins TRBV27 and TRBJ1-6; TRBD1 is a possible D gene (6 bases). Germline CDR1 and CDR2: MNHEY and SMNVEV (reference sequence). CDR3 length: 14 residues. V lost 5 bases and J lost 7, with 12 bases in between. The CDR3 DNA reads TGTGCCAGCAGTCAGGGGTTGGCCAATTCACCCCTCCACTTT. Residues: CASSQGLANSPLHF.

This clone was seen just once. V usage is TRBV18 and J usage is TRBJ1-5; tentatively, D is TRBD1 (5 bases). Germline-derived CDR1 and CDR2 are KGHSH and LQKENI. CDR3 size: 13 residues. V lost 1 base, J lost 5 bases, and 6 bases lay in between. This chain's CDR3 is CASSPRGDQPQHF. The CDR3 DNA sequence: TGTGCCAGCTCACCACGGGGGGATCAGCCCCAGCATTTT. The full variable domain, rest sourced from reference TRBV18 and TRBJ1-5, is NAGVMQNPRHLVRRRGQEARLRCSPMKGHSHVYWYRQLPEEGLKFMVYLQKENIIDESGMPKERFSAEFPKEGPSILRIQQVVRGDSAAYFCASSPRGDQPQHFGDGTRLSIL.

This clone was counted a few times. The CDR3 here is CASSYGGNQPQHF. The CDR3 coding sequence is TGTGCCAGTAGTTACGGTGGGAATCAGCCCCAGCATTTT. The chain employs TRBV19 and TRBJ1-5, with D unresolved. Per the germline V gene, CDR1 is LNHDA and CDR2 is SQIVND (reference sequence). There are 13 residues in the CDR3. With 5 bases removed from V and 4 bases from J, the gap between germline ends came to 9 bases. Looking up the rest from reference TRBV19 and TRBJ1-5 gives the full variable domain: DGGITQSPKYLFRKEGQNVTLSCEQNLNHDAMYWYRQDPGQGLRLIYYSQIVNDFQKGDIAEGYSVSREKKESFPLTVTSAQKNPTAFYLCASSYGGNQPQHFGDGTRLSIL.

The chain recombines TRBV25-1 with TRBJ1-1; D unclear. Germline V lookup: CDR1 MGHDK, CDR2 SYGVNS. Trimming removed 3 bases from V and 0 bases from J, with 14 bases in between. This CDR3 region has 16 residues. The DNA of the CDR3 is TGTGCCAGCAGTGACCTGGGATCTTCTGTGAACACTGAAGCTTTCTTT. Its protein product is CASSDLGSSVNTEAFF.

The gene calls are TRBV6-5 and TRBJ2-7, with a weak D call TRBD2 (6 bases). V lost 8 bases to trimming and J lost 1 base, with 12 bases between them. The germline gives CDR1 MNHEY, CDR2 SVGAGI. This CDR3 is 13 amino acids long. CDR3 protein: CASGRDSSYEQYF. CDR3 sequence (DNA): TGTGCCAGCGGTAGGGACTCATCCTACGAGCAGTACTTC.

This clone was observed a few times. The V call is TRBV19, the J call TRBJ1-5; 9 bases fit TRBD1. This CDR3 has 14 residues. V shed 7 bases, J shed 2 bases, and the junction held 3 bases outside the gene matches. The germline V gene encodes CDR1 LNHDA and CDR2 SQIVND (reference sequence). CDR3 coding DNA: TGTGCCAGTACCGGGGACAGGGGCAATCAGCCCCAGCATTTT. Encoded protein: CASTGDRGNQPQHF.

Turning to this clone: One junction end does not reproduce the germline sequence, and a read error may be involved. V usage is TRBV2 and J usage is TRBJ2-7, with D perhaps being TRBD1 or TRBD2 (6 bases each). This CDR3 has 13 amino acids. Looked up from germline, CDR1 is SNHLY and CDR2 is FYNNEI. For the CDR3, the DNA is TGTGCCAGCAGCGGGCGACAGGAGGGCGAGCAGTGCTTC. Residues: CASSGRQEGEQCF.

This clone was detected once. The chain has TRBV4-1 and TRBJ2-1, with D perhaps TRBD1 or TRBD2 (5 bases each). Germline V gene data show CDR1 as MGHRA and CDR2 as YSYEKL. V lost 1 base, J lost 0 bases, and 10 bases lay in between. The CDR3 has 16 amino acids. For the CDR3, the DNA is TGCGCCAGCAGCCAAGGGGGGTCTGGCTCCTACAATGAGCAGTTCTTC. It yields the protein CASSQGGSGSYNEQFF.

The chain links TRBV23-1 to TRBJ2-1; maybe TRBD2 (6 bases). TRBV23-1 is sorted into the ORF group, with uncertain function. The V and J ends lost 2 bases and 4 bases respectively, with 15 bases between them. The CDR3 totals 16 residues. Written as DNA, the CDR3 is TGCGCCAGCAGTCAAGTAGGTAGCGGTTTATACAATGAGCAGTTCTTC. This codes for CASSQVGSGLYNEQFF.

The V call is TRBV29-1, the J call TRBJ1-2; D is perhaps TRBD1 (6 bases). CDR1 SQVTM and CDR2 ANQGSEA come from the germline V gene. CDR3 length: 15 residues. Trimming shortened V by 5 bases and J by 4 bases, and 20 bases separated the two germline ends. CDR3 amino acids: CSVTTAGAEIYGYTF. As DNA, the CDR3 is TGCAGCGTTACGACCGCGGGGGCCGAAATCTATGGCTACACCTTC.

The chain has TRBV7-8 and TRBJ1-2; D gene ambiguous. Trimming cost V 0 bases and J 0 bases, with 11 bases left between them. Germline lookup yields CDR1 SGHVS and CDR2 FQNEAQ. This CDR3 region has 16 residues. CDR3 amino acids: CASSLARGRSNYGYTF. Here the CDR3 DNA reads TGTGCCAGCAGCTTAGCGCGCGGCAGATCTAACTATGGCTACACCTTC.

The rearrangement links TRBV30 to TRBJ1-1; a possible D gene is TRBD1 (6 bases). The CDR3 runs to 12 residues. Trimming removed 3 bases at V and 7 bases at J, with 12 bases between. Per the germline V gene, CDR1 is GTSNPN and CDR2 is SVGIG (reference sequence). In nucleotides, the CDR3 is TGTGCCTGGAGCTTACGGGACAATGAAGCTTTCTTT. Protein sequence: CAWSLRDNEAFF.

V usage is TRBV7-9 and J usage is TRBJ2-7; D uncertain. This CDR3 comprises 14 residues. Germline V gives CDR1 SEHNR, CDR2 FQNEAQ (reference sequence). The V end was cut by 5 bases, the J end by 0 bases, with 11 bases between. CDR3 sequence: CASSPRYSSYEQYF. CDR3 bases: TGTGCCAGCAGCCCCCGCTATAGCTCCTACGAGCAGTACTTC.